This TCR beta chain was sequenced during a study of OX40 agonist ivuxolimab in advanced cancers. Regarding the complete study: Ivuxolimab was an agonistic, fully human IgG2 monoclonal antibody directed against OX40 (CD134), a costimulatory receptor. Intravenous ivuxolimab was administered to patients every 2 weeks at six dose levels: 0.01, 0.1, 0.3, 1.5, 3 and 10 mg/kg. Among the roughly 52 dose-escalation patients, around 20 had hepatocellular carcinoma, roughly 15 melanoma, 9 renal cell carcinoma and 9 head and neck cancer. A male proportion of 70% to 90% and a mean age of approximately 55 years, ranging from about 20 to 85, were recorded for the dose-escalation cohort. Patients were allowed to have had prior anti-PD-1, anti-PD-L1 or anti-CTLA-4 therapy, and approximately 39% of the dose-escalation patients had been treated with checkpoint inhibitors. Partial responses were achieved by three dose-escalation patients, of whom one had hepatocellular carcinoma and two had cutaneous melanoma. The point of sequencing TCRbeta in the periphery was to test whether ivuxolimab changed TCR sequence diversity and drove clonal T-cell expansion. The paper describes the monotherapy dose-escalation part (N = 52 patients) of the phase I trial of ivuxolimab. What the study reported, not specific to this receptor: The antigen specificity of the clonally expanded peripheral T cells was not determined. After ivuxolimab, expanded clones were on average more numerous among CD8+ T cells than among CD4+ T cells. At doses of 0.1 to 3.0 mg/kg, clonal expansion of both CD4+ and CD8+ T cells in blood was seen between baseline and week 6. Low levels of normalized T-cell clonal expansion were also seen in some patients who did not respond. In partial responders in the 0.1-3.0 mg/kg groups, normalized peripheral clonal expansion was found to be among the lowest, especially among CD8+ T cells.

Remarks on this clone: Its target antigen remains unknown. Base qualities were left out, and no much larger clone turns up one base away.

Patients with autoimmune disease history or receiving systemic immunosuppression were excluded from the trial. Peripheral blood for TCR sequencing was drawn from every dose cohort at baseline, at cycle 4 day 1 and at cycle 7 day 1. The samples were taken from a phase I, first-in-human, multicenter, open-label dose-escalation trial of ivuxolimab. Adults with locally advanced or metastatic head and neck squamous cell, hepatocellular, melanoma or renal cell carcinoma were enrolled in the trial. Before TCR sequencing, CD4+ T cells and CD8+ T cells from peripheral blood were sorted into separate populations. Genomic DNA was isolated from the sorted cells so that the TCRbeta CDR3 region could be sequenced. The immunoSEQ Assay was used for sequencing of TCRbeta CDR3 regions. TCRdb re-hosts the immuneACCESS table, in-frame sequences only. Its copies lack some clones; in the studies checked, an unresolved V gene accounts for under half of them, and the cause for the rest is not known. This sample lists around 78,000 clones; 81% were detected once. In total, the top ten clones hold more than 3.5% of the sample.

A distance of 13 bases separates the germline ends of V and J, which lose 0 bases and 0 bases respectively. Including cysteine and phenylalanine, the CDR3 has 17 amino acids. Only CDR3 DNA remains: 51 bases, in frame from the first base. The germline V gene provides CDR1 SGHDT and CDR2 YYEEEE. This chain is built from TRBV5-6 and TRBJ2-4; D gene: possibly TRBD2, on 5 matching bases. The sequencing here drew on CD4+ or CD8+ T cells sorted from blood, taken in a trial of the OX40 agonist ivuxolimab. This sequence was found in an adult with an advanced solid tumor such as melanoma, head and neck, liver or kidney cancer. This receptor has the CDR3 CASSLAWQDLAKNIQYF. The nucleotide sequence is given as TGTGCCAGCAGCTTGGCGTGGCAGGACTTAGCCAAAAACATTCAGTACTTC.